There are many counts of the clone carrying this T cell receptor beta chain. The antigen remains unidentified. This CDR3 has 14 amino acids. V was pared by 0 bases and J by 3 bases, with 11 bases between. The V gene's germline CDR1 is DFQATT and CDR2 SNEGSKA (reference sequence). The TCRbeta library was prepared with unique molecular identifiers. TCRdb reprocessed the PCR reads with MiXCR, giving one entry per CDR3 protein. The repertoire holds roughly 82,000 distinct CDR3 sequences, with about 14% as singletons. These data are taken from a study of T-cell reconstitution after alpha-beta-depleted transplantation in children. Findings and caveats of the study: Approximately two months post-transplant, alpha-beta T cells reportedly originated from several hundred expanded graft clones. Surviving recipient T cells and intrathymic progenitors accounted for some patients' high TCRbeta diversity at day 60. T-cell numbers and diversity one year post-transplant derived largely from freshly generated T cells.

Sequencing used PBMCs, mostly from graft donor cells, obtained 180 days after TCRalphabeta/CD19-depleted stem cell transplant. This TCR was sampled from a male patient under 10 years old who had a stem cell transplant for acute lymphoblastic leukemia, so the T cells may come from the graft donor. This chain links TRBV20-1 with TRBJ1-2; possible D gene TRBD1, 5 bases. CDR3 loop: CSAREVGVDYGYTF. The CDR3 bases are TGCAGTGCTAGAGAGGTGGGGGTTGACTATGGCTACACCTTC.